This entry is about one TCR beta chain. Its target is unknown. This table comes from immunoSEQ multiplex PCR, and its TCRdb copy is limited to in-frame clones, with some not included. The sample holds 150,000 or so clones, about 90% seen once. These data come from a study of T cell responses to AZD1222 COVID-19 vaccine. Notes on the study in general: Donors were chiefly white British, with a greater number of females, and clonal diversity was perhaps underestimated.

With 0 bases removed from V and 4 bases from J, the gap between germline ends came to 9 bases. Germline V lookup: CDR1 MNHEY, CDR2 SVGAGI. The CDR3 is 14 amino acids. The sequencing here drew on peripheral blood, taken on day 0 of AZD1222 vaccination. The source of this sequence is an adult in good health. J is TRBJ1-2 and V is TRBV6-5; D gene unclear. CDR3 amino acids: CASSYSGFGYGYTF. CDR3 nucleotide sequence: TGTGCCAGCAGTTACTCTGGGTTTGGCTATGGCTACACCTTC.